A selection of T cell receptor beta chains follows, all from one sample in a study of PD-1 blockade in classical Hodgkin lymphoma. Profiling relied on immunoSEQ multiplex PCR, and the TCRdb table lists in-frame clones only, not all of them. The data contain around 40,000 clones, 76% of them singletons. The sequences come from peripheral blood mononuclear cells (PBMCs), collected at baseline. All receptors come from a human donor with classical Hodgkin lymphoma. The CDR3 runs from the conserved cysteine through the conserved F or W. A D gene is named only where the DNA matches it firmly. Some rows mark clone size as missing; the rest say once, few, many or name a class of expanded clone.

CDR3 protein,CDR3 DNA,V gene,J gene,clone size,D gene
CASSRQTQETQYF,TGTGCCAGCAGTCGACAGACCCAAGAGACCCAGTACTTC,TRBV6-4,TRBJ2-5,.,.
CASSWGDRDYGYTF,TGTGCCAGCAGCTGGGGGGACAGGGACTATGGCTACACCTTC,TRBV7-2,TRBJ1-2,.,TRBD1
CASSLTGLPTDTQYF,TGTGCCAGCAGCCTAACAGGTCTCCCCACAGATACGCAGTATTTT,TRBV7-6,TRBJ2-3,.,.
CASSLLGLGSQYF,TGTGCCAGCAGCCTACTAGGCTTGGGGTCGCAGTATTTT,TRBV7-8,TRBJ2-3,once,.
CASLSGTGGFHEQYF,TGTGCCAGCTTGTCCGGGACAGGGGGCTTCCACGAGCAGTACTTC,TRBV28,TRBJ2-7,.,TRBD1
CASSLVRNPTPYGYTF,TGTGCCAGCAGCTTAGTACGGAACCCTACCCCCTATGGCTACACCTTC,TRBV7-2,TRBJ1-2,.,.
CASVGTRQGNQPQHF,TGTGCCAGCGTCGGAACGAGGCAGGGGAATCAGCCCCAGCATTTT,TRBV28,TRBJ1-5,.,.
CSVGTGGNTIYF,TGCAGCGTAGGGACGGGAGGAAACACCATATATTTT,TRBV29-1,TRBJ1-3,.,.
CASSQVYDTLRYF,TGTGCCAGCAGCCAAGTCTACGACACTCTTAGGTACTTC,TRBV14,TRBJ2-7,.,.
CASSLRATSGYEQYF,TGCGCCAGCAGCCTAAGAGCGACTAGCGGCTACGAGCAGTACTTC,TRBV4-1,TRBJ2-7,few,TRBD2
CASSFLQDSYNEQFF,TGTGCCAGCAGTTTTCTACAGGATTCATACAATGAGCAGTTCTTC,TRBV27,TRBJ2-1,.,.
CSVSDRDEQYF,TGCAGCGTTTCGGACAGGGACGAGCAGTACTTC,TRBV29-1,TRBJ2-7,once,TRBD1
CASAPSTGPRGNTIYF,TGTGCCAGCGCTCCTTCGACAGGACCTAGAGGAAACACCATATATTTT,TRBV27,TRBJ1-3,.,.
CASSFKETQYF,TGTGCCAGCAGCTTCAAAGAGACCCAGTACTTC,TRBV7-9,TRBJ2-5,.,.
CASSLESSSPWTF,TGTGCCAGCAGCTTAGAATCGTCGTCCCCCTGGACCTTC,TRBV7-2,TRBJ1-2,.,.
CATSRAPGQAFNSNQPQHF,TGTGCCACCAGCAGGGCCCCGGGACAGGCTTTCAATAGCAATCAGCCCCAGCATTTT,TRBV15,TRBJ1-5,.,TRBD1
CASSGLYRTTNYGYTF,TGTGCCAGCAGTGGACTCTACAGGACGACTAACTATGGCTACACCTTC,TRBV2,TRBJ1-2,once,.
CASSPSGSGSYNEQFF,TGTGCCAGCAGCCCCTCCGGAAGCGGCTCCTACAATGAGCAGTTCTTC,TRBV9,TRBJ2-1,many,.
CAWSVGGSTDTQYF,TGTGCCTGGAGTGTTGGTGGGAGCACAGATACGCAGTATTTT,TRBV30,TRBJ2-3,.,.
CASSLTGINQPQHF,TGTGCCAGCTCACTGACAGGAATCAATCAGCCCCAGCATTTT,TRBV18,TRBJ1-5,.,.
CAIGRQGPSYEQYF,TGTGCCATCGGACGACAGGGCCCCTCCTACGAGCAGTACTTC,TRBV10-3,TRBJ2-7,.,TRBD1
CASSLESPNEQFF,TGTGCCAGCAGCTTGGAGTCCCCCAATGAGCAGTTCTTC,TRBV5-4,TRBJ2-1,.,.
CASSEDRGLGTDTQYF,TGTGCCAGCAGTGAAGACAGGGGGCTTGGCACAGATACGCAGTATTTT,TRBV2,TRBJ2-3,.,TRBD1
CASSVGLAGVSEQYF,TGTGCCAGCAGCGTAGGTCTAGCGGGAGTTTCCGAGCAGTACTTC,TRBV9,TRBJ2-7,few,TRBD2
CASSIGSIYEQYF,TGTGCCAGTAGTATAGGTTCCATCTACGAGCAGTACTTC,TRBV19,TRBJ2-7,.,.
CASWIGWLGTGELFF,TGTGCCAGTTGGATAGGATGGTTGGGGACCGGGGAGCTGTTTTTT,TRBV19,TRBJ2-2,.,.
CASSRSGLPSDTQYF,TGTGCCAGCAGTCGATCGGGACTCCCCTCTGATACGCAGTATTTT,TRBV6-5,TRBJ2-3,.,.
CASSSFRGRLNEQFF,TGTGCCAGCAGTAGTTTCAGGGGGCGTTTAAATGAGCAGTTCTTC,TRBV2,TRBJ2-1,.,TRBD1
CASSLVTSTDTQYF,TGTGCCAGCAGCTTGGTGACTAGCACAGATACGCAGTATTTT,TRBV11-2,TRBJ2-3,.,.
CASSLTGGAYEQYF,TGTGCCAGCAGTCTGACAGGGGGAGCCTACGAGCAGTACTTC,TRBV27,TRBJ2-7,.,TRBD1
CASSGGGRATYEQYF,TGTGCCAGCAGTGGAGGCGGGAGGGCCACCTACGAGCAGTACTTC,TRBV2,TRBJ2-7,.,TRBD2